A single sample is the source of the 25 T cell receptor beta chains below, sequenced in a study of shared T cell receptors in the human thymus. TCRdb's copy holds only in-frame clones and misses some; the assay was immunoSEQ multiplex PCR. The sample records about 660,000 clones, over 75% being singletons. The same sample was also used in a study of human thymus T cells.

The source material was thymocytes. Receptor source: a boy under three years old with a congenital heart defect.

This sequence joins TRBV1 and TRBJ2-7; the D call of TRBD2 is as the table states it, not checked on the DNA. TRBV1 is a pseudogene locus. This CDR3 spans 17 amino acids. The CDR3 sequence: CTSSQRVCGSSSYEQYF. CDR3 DNA: TGCACCAGCAGCCAACGCGTTTGTGGGAGTAGCTCCTACGAGCAGTACTTC.

The rearrangement links TRBV12-5 to TRBJ2-7; a possible D gene is TRBD1 (6 bases). The CDR3 extends over 15 amino acids. Germline CDR1 and CDR2: LGHNT and FRNRAP. V was clipped by 0 bases and J by 4 bases, with 13 bases between them. The CDR3 region has the DNA TGTGCTAGTGGTTTGGTAAAACAGGGTTGGTACGAGCAGTACTTC. Its translation: CASGLVKQGWYEQYF. Looking up the rest from reference TRBV12-5 and TRBJ2-7 gives the full variable domain: DARVTQTPRHKVTEMGQEVTMRCQPILGHNTVFWYRQTMMQGLELLAYFRNRAPLDDSGMPKDRFSAEMPDATLATLKIQPSEPRDSAVYFCASGLVKQGWYEQYFGPGTRLTVT.

This chain joins TRBV14 and TRBJ2-7; 9 nucleotides line up with TRBD2. Germline V lookup: CDR1 SGHDN, CDR2 FVKESK. This CDR3 is 15 amino acids long. J was trimmed by 7 bases and V by 4 bases; bases with no gene match: 11. CDR3 in amino acids: CASSLEVAGVEEQYF. The CDR3 DNA sequence: TGTGCCAGCAGCCTCGAGGTAGCGGGAGTTGAAGAGCAGTACTTC.

The rearrangement uses TRBV7-8 and TRBJ2-7, with 8 positions matching TRBD2. After removal of 0 bases from V and 2 bases from J, the junction contained 9 bases not matched to a gene. The V gene's germline CDR1 is SGHVS and CDR2 FQNEAQ. The CDR3 loop spans 17 amino acids. CDR3 DNA: TGTGCCAGCAGCTTAGCGCGTGATAGCGGGATGCCCTACGAGCAGTACTTC. Translating it yields CASSLARDSGMPYEQYF.

The chain uses TRBV7-3 and TRBJ1-3; tentative D call: TRBD1 (5 bases). The CDR3 is 16 amino acids. V was pared by 5 bases and J by 4 bases, with 18 bases between. Germline V gene data show CDR1 as SGHTA and CDR2 as FQGTGA. CDR3: CASSPGRGSHGNTIYF. CDR3 nucleotide sequence: TGTGCCAGCAGCCCAGGGAGGGGCAGCCACGGAAACACCATATATTTT.

This chain links TRBV27 with TRBJ2-1; TRBD2 aligns across 9 bases. Germline V gene data show CDR1 as MNHEY and CDR2 as SMNVEV (reference sequence). J was trimmed by 9 bases and V by 0 bases; bases with no gene match: 9. This CDR3 has 16 amino acids. CDR3 DNA: TGTGCCAGCAGTTTATCCCCGCAGCGGGAGGTTCTTGAGCAGTTCTTC. Protein: CASSLSPQREVLEQFF.

The V call is TRBV18, the J call TRBJ2-3, with TRBD2 matching over 12 bases. Germline V gene lookup returns CDR1 KGHSH and CDR2 LQKENI. J gave up 3 bases and V 3 bases, and 7 bases lay outside the gene matches. CDR3 size: 17 residues. DNA for the CDR3: TGTGCCAGCTCACCTAATGGGACTAGCGGGCATACAGATACGCAGTATTTT. Amino acid sequence: CASSPNGTSGHTDTQYF.

The chain is built from TRBV11-2 and TRBJ2-4; the D gene is possibly TRBD1 (5 bases). Trimming shortened V by 4 bases and J by 0 bases, and 10 bases separated the two germline ends. The CDR3 spans 15 residues. Germline V gene lookup returns CDR1 SGHAT and CDR2 FQNNGV. CDR3 DNA sequence: TGTGCCAGCAGCTCAGGGATAATAGCCAAAAACATTCAGTACTTC. Protein product: CASSSGIIAKNIQYF.

The chain couples TRBV5-5 to TRBJ2-1; 8 nucleotides align to TRBD2. There are 12 residues in the CDR3. The V segment lost 4 bases and the J segment 7 bases; nucleotides outside the gene matches: 1. Germline V gene lookup returns CDR1 SGHKS and CDR2 YYEKEE (reference sequence). The CDR3 DNA reads as TGTGCCAGCAGCCCGGGGGGGAATGAGCAGTTCTTC. Protein sequence: CASSPGGNEQFF.

The rearrangement uses TRBV6-1 and TRBJ1-4, with a weak D call TRBD1 (5 bases). Germline lookup yields CDR1 MNHNS and CDR2 SASEGT. The CDR3 has 17 residues. Trimming took off 2 bases at V and 0 bases at J, with 13 bases between the two ends. Here the CDR3 reads CASSERRQSATNEKLFF. The CDR3 DNA follows: TGTGCCAGCAGTGAAAGGAGACAGTCTGCAACTAATGAAAAACTGTTTTTT.

The V and J genes are TRBV6-1 and TRBJ1-1; D possibly corresponds to TRBD1 (5 bases). CDR1 and CDR2 from the germline V gene are MNHNS and SASEGT. The ends were cut back, 1 base at V and 4 bases at J, with 13 bases in the middle. CDR3 length: 15 residues. In DNA, the CDR3 is TGTGCCAGCAGTGAAGGGCAGGGAGGAGGCACTGAAGCTTTCTTT. Protein sequence: CASSEGQGGGTEAFF.

The V gene is TRBV9, the J gene TRBJ2-5; D call uncertain. The CDR3 is made up of 14 amino acids. From germline, CDR1 is SGDLS and CDR2 YYNGEE. V lost 0 bases, J lost 3 bases, and 9 bases lay in between. The chain's CDR3 is CASSVGGREETQYF. CDR3 DNA sequence: TGTGCCAGCAGCGTAGGCGGCCGGGAAGAGACCCAGTACTTC.

This clone was observed a single time. The genes are TRBV2 and TRBJ1-5; D gene unclear. V dropped 6 bases and J dropped 5 bases, with 11 bases sitting between them. This CDR3 is 13 amino acids long. Germline V gives CDR1 SNHLY, CDR2 FYNNEI. Here the CDR3 reads CASRRGWDQPQHF. Written as DNA, the CDR3 is TGTGCCAGCAGGCGGGGATGGGATCAGCCCCAGCATTTT.

This clone has just one count. The rearrangement joins TRBV7-3 to TRBJ2-2, with TRBD1 identical over 8 bases. Germline CDR1 SGHTA, CDR2 FQGTGA. Unmatched junction bases numbered 3, after V lost 5 bases and J lost 1 base. This CDR3 contains 15 residues. CDR3 nucleotides: TGTGCCAGCAGCCCGGACAGGGAGAACACCGGGGAGCTGTTTTTT. It encodes CASSPDRENTGELFF.

About this clone: Sequence at one end of the junction differs from germline and may be a read error. V is TRBV27 and J is TRBJ2-7; D remains unclear. Germline CDR1 MNHEY, CDR2 SMNVEV (reference sequence). This CDR3 is built from 15 residues. The chain's CDR3 is CASSLSTTGGPEQYF. CDR3 nucleotides: TGTGCCAGCAGCTTATCGACCACCGGCGGCCCGGAGCAGTACTTC.

V and J are TRBV9 and TRBJ2-3, with 11 bases matching TRBD2. Unmatched junction bases numbered 15, after V lost 2 bases and J lost 1 base. The germline V gene encodes CDR1 SGDLS and CDR2 YYNGEE. This CDR3 comprises 20 residues. CDR3 nucleotides: TGTGCCAGCAGCGTCCGTGGAACTAGCGGGAGACCACGGGGCACAGATACGCAGTATTTT. Translating gives CASSVRGTSGRPRGTDTQYF.

The V gene is TRBV30, the J gene TRBJ2-1; TRBD2 might be the D (6 bases). Per germline, CDR1 GTSNPN and CDR2 SVGIG (reference sequence). There are 18 residues in the CDR3. The germline V and J ends were trimmed by 4 bases and 0 bases, with 22 bases remaining between them. The CDR3 DNA is TGTGCCTGGACAGGGCCTCCCCGGAGGGGCGGCTCCTACAATGAGCAGTTCTTC. Amino acids: CAWTGPPRRGGSYNEQFF.

The chain couples TRBV10-3 to TRBJ2-1; D is perhaps TRBD1 (5 bases). CDR1 is ENHRY, CDR2 SYGVKD, per germline. The CDR3 is 14 residues long. Trimming pared 2 bases from V and 6 bases from J, leaving 11 bases between. The CDR3 DNA sequence: TGTGCCATCAGTGAGCTAGTAAGGGGCAATGAGCAGTTCTTC. It yields the protein CAISELVRGNEQFF.

J is TRBJ2-3 and V is TRBV27; 10 positions match TRBD2. There are 18 residues in the CDR3. Trimming took 5 bases from V and 1 from J; bases not matched to a gene: 12. CDR1 MNHEY and CDR2 SMNVEV come from the germline V gene (reference sequence). CDR3: CASSPSPLAGVRTDTQYF. In nucleotides, the CDR3 is TGTGCCAGCAGTCCCTCACCGCTAGCGGGAGTTCGCACAGATACGCAGTATTTT.

CDR3 sequence reads: CATTGGTTSTDTQYF. The CDR3 DNA follows: TGCGCCACCACGGGGGGGACTACTAGCACAGATACGCAGTATTTT. The chain carries TRBV5-1 and TRBJ2-3; 8 bases map to TRBD2. The germline gives CDR1 SGHRS, CDR2 YFSETQ. This CDR3 region has 15 residues. Trimming removed 9 bases from V and 0 bases from J; junction bases left unmatched: 9.

The chain recombines TRBV5-6 with TRBJ1-2; 8 nucleotides line up with TRBD1. Germline values: CDR1 SGHDT, CDR2 YYEEEE. Losses at the gene ends were 3 bases for V and 4 bases for J; bases not matched to a gene: 2. The CDR3 spans 13 residues. CDR3 nucleotides: TGTGCCAGCAGCTCCACAGGGGGCTATGGCTACACCTTC. It translates to CASSSTGGYGYTF.

The chain joins TRBV19 to TRBJ2-3; 10 nucleotides agree with TRBD2. This CDR3 region has 17 residues. Germline V CDR1 and CDR2: LNHDA, SQIVND (reference sequence). Losses at the gene ends were 3 bases for V and 6 bases for J; bases not matched to a gene: 12. CDR3 residues: CASSIQLPGLAWDTQYF. The CDR3 nucleotides are TGTGCCAGTAGTATCCAACTCCCGGGACTAGCGTGGGATACGCAGTATTTT.

The chain joins TRBV30 to TRBJ2-7; 8 positions match TRBD1. Germline V gene sequence: CDR1 GTSNPN, CDR2 SVGIG (reference sequence). V shed 1 base, J shed 2 bases, and the junction held 4 bases outside the gene matches. This CDR3 is 14 amino acids long. CDR3 DNA sequence: TGTGCCTGGAGTGGGGGACAGGATACCTACGAGCAGTACTTC. Translated, it gives CAWSGGQDTYEQYF.

The chain joins TRBV7-8 to TRBJ2-7; 14 bases fit TRBD2. This CDR3 region has 19 residues. V dropped 7 bases and J dropped 2; count of bases not matched to a gene: 16. CDR1 SGHVS and CDR2 FQNEAQ come from the germline V gene. CDR3 sequence: CASTPAGTGGLAGAYEQYF. CDR3 in DNA: TGTGCCAGCACCCCCGCGGGGACAGGGGGACTAGCGGGAGCCTACGAGCAGTACTTC.

The chain couples TRBV14 to TRBJ2-7, with a possible D match to TRBD2 (5 bases). This CDR3 spans 14 amino acids. Trimming shortened V by 4 bases and J by 2 bases, and 12 bases separated the two germline ends. Germline values: CDR1 SGHDN, CDR2 FVKESK. The CDR3 reads CASSPGGLTYEQYF. The CDR3 DNA follows: TGTGCCAGCAGCCCAGGAGGTTTAACCTACGAGCAGTACTTC.